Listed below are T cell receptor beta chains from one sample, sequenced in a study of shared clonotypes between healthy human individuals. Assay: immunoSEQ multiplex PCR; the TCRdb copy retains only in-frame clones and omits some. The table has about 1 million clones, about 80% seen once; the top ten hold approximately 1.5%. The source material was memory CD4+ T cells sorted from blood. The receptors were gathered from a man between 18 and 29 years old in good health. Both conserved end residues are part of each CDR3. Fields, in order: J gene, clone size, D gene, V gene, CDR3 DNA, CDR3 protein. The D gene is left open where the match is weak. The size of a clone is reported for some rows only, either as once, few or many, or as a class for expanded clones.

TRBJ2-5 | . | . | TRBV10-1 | TGCGCCAGCAGTGAGTCCGTAGTCGGGACCCAGTACTTC | CASSESVVGTQYF
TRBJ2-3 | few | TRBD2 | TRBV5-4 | TGTGCCAGCAGCGACGCGGGAGCCTTGAGCACAGATACGCAGTATTTT | CASSDAGALSTDTQYF
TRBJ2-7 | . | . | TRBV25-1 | TGTGCCAGCAGCCCTGGGGCAGGGTTGTACTTC | CASSPGAGLYF
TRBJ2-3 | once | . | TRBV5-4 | TGTGCCACGAGGGGATACACCATGCGGGATACGCAGTATTTT | CATRGYTMRDTQYF
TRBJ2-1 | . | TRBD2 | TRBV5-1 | TGCGCCGCCGCCGCGGGGGGGCCTTCCAATGAGCAGTTCTTC | CAAAAGGPSNEQFF
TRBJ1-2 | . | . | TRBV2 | TGTGCCAGCTTTAGGACTCACGGCTACACCTTC | CASFRTHGYTF
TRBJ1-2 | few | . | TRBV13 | TGTGCCAGCAGCCCTCAGACAAACTATGGCTACACCTTC | CASSPQTNYGYTF
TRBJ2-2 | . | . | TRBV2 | TGTGCCAGCGGACCGAGGGGCACCGGGGAGCTGTTTTTT | CASGPRGTGELFF
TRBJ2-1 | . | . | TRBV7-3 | TGTGCCAGCAGCTTAACGGAGACGAATGAGCAGTTCTTC | CASSLTETNEQFF
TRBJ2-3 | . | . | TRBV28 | TGTGCCAGCAGCTCGATTGCGCTAGATACGCAGTATTTT | CASSSIALDTQYF
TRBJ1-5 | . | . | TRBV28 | TGTGCCAGCACTCTGGGGGGGAGGGATCAGCCCCAGCATTTT | CASTLGGRDQPQHF
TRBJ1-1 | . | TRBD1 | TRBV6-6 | TGTGCCAGCAGTTACCCCTTAGGGACAGAGAACACTGAAGCTTTCTTT | CASSYPLGTENTEAFF
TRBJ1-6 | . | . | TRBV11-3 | TGTGCCAGCAGCTTAGACGGGACGGCGAATTCACCCCTCCACTTT | CASSLDGTANSPLHF
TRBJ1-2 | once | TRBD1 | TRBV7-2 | TGTGCCAGCAGCAAACTGCAGGGGGATGGCTACACCTTC | CASSKLQGDGYTF
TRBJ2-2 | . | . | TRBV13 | TGTGCCAGCAGCTTACGGCCGGGAACTAGGAGGACCGGGGAGCTGTTTTTT | CASSLRPGTRRTGELFF
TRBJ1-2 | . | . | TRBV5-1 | TGCGCCAGCCGAGGGGTTGTGGGGGACTATGGCTACACCTTC | CASRGVVGDYGYTF
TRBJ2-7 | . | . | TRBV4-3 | TGCGCCAGCAGCCAAGAGAGGACGGTCAACGAGCAGTACTTC | CASSQERTVNEQYF
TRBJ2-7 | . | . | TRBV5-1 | TGCGCCAGCAGGGGCGAACAGTTAAAACTCGAGCAGTACTTC | CASRGEQLKLEQYF
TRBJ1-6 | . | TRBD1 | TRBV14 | TGTGCCAGCAGCCAGCAATCACAGGGGGCGCCTTCACCCCTCCACTTT | CASSQQSQGAPSPLHF
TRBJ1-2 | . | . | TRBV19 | TGTGCCAGTAGTATAGAAGCGGGGTGGAACTATGGCTACACCTTC | CASSIEAGWNYGYTF
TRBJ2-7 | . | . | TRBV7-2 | TGTGCCAGCAAGGCGGGGCCAGCCTACGAGCAGTACTTC | CASKAGPAYEQYF
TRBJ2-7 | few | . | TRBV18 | TGTGCCAGCTCCACGCCGGATTCTGCCTACGAGCAGTACTTC | CASSTPDSAYEQYF
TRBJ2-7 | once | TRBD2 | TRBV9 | TGTGCCAGCAGCGTGACTAGCGGGAGTGTCTACGAGCAGTACTTC | CASSVTSGSVYEQYF
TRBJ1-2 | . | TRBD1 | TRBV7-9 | TGTGCCAGCAGCCCTCCGGGACAGGGGGGACAGGGCTACACCTTC | CASSPPGQGGQGYTF
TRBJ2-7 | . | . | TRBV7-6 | TGTGCCAGCAGCTTAGGGGATCAAGGCTACGAGCAGTACTTC | CASSLGDQGYEQYF
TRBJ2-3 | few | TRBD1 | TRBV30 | TGTGCCTGGGGGTCGGACAGGGCCCGCACAGATACGCAGTATTTT | CAWGSDRARTDTQYF
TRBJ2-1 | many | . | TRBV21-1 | TGTGCCAGCAGCAAAGAACCAGCGGGAGGTGCTAGTGAGCAGTTCTTC | CASSKEPAGGASEQFF
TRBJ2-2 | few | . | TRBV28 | TGTGCCAGCAAAACGAAGCGGGTAACCGGGGAGCTGTTTTTT | CASKTKRVTGELFF
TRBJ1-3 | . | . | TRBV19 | TGTGCCAGTAGTGCACAGGGCGCCATATCTGGAAACACCATATATTTT | CASSAQGAISGNTIYF
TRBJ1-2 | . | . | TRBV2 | TGTGCCAGCAGACCCGACATCGAACTCGGCCATGGCTACACCTTC | CASRPDIELGHGYTF
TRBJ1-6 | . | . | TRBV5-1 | TGCGCCAGCAGCCTGGAAGGGGCCGGCGGATCACCCCTCCACTTT | CASSLEGAGGSPLHF
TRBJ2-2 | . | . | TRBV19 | TGTGCCAGTAGTATAGGGGGACTCATTACATCTGGGGAGCTGTTTTTT | CASSIGGLITSGELFF
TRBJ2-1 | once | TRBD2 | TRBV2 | TGTGCCAGCAGTGAGGCCCGAGCGGGGGGCTACAATGAGCAGTTCTTC | CASSEARAGGYNEQFF
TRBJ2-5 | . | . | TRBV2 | TGTGCCAGCAGGTCAGGACTGACGGAGACCCAGTACTTC | CASRSGLTETQYF
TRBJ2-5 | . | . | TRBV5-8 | TGTGCCAGCAGCTTGGCCGGGTCTCGGCAAGAGACCCAGTACTTC | CASSLAGSRQETQYF
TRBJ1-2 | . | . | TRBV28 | TGTGCCAGCAGACATAAAGACAGGAACTATGGCTACACCTTC | CASRHKDRNYGYTF
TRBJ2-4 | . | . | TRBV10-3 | TGTGCCATCAGTGAGTCCAGTCCGGGGATAAGAGCCAAAAACATTCAGTACTTC | CAISESSPGIRAKNIQYF
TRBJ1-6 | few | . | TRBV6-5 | TGTGCCAGCAGTTACTCCTCCTATAATTCACCCCTCCACTTT | CASSYSSYNSPLHF
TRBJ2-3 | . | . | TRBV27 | TGTGCCAGCAGTTCCTCCTCCTTCACAGATACGCAGTATTTT | CASSSSSFTDTQYF
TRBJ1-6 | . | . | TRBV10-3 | TGTGCCATCAGTGACATCCCAGGGGTTAATTCACCCCTCCACTTT | CAISDIPGVNSPLHF